The table lists the clone carrying this TCR beta chain with a few counts. Its antigen is unidentified. Germline CDR1 reads MNHEY; CDR2 reads SVGEGT. V lost 0 bases and J lost 6, with 11 bases in between. The CDR3 contains 15 residues. TCRdb ran MiXCR on the 5' RACE reads and lists one entry per CDR3 protein. The table includes tens of thousands of distinct CDR3 sequences, more than 5% detected once. This entry is derived from a study of early T cells in non-severe SARS-CoV-2 infection. Study-wide results and limits: The VDJdb matching leaned toward anti-spike CD8 responses and overlooked private and CD4 specificities.

The TCR was taken from an adult who was a healthcare worker with PCR-confirmed SARS-CoV-2 infection or an uninfected control (not recorded which). The chain joins TRBV6-2 or TRBV6-3 to TRBJ2-2, with D tentatively TRBD2 (5 bases). The source material was whole blood. Here the CDR3 DNA reads TGTGCCAGCAGTTACTCTCGGACTTTCTCCGGGGAGCTGTTTTTT. This gives the protein CASSYSRTFSGELFF.